The entry below describes one T cell receptor (beta chain). Its antigen is as yet unknown. The sample originates from a study of CXCR3-negative and CXCR3-positive naive CD8 T cells. Preparation of TRB cDNA libraries relied on 5' RACE carrying UMI labels. Using the 5' RACE reads, TCRdb records one entry per CDR3 protein without DNA. The sample has over 150,000 distinct CDR3 sequences, and its top ten clones hold 0.45% to 0.55%. This CDR3 region has 13 residues. Regarding the study as a whole: Against CXCR3-negative naive cells, CXCR3-positive naive cells showed more hydrophobic TRB CDR3s.

The chain couples TRBV12-3 or TRBV12-4 to TRBJ2-3. Sequencing used naive CXCR3+ CD8+ T cells from blood. Documented subset: CD45RO-CCR7+CD27+CD95- naive CD8+ T cells expressing CXCR3 (TNR3+). The sequence came from a human donor in good health. Some clones in this sample may be carry-over from other donors' samples. The chain's CDR3 is CASSLFQPDTQYF.